What follows are 20 T cell receptor beta chains derived from one specimen sequenced in a study of CD8 T cells in Susac syndrome. Reverse transcription of roughly 0.5 to 1 ug RNA was carried out with random hexamers. A single record per CDR3 protein comes from TCRdb applying MiXCR to the immunoSEQ multiplex PCR reads. The table has 240,000 or so distinct CDR3 sequences, 95% to 97% seen once; the top ten hold about 0.094%. Sequencing was done on a sample of CD4+ T cells from PBMCs. The receptors here all came from a human donor with Susac syndrome.

The chain combines TRBV4-1 with TRBJ2-1, with TRBD2 as a possible D gene (7 bases). The germline V and J ends were trimmed by 1 base and 7 bases, with 11 bases remaining between them. The CDR3 extends over 14 amino acids. Germline V lookup: CDR1 MGHRA, CDR2 YSYEKL. CDR3 region: CASSQGGRGNEQFF. The DNA for the CDR3 is TGCGCCAGCAGCCAAGGTGGGAGGGGGAATGAGCAGTTCTTC.

V gene TRBV7-6 combines with J gene TRBJ2-7; 7 bases agree with TRBD2. The V segment lost 4 bases and the J segment 6 bases; nucleotides outside the gene matches: 12. Looked up from germline, CDR1 is SGHVS and CDR2 is FNYEAQ. The CDR3 spans 15 residues. The CDR3 protein is CASSSQWGREGEQYF. The CDR3 nucleotides read TGTGCCAGCAGCTCCCAATGGGGCAGGGAGGGCGAGCAGTACTTC.

V usage is TRBV25-1 and J usage is TRBJ2-3, with 8 bases lining up with TRBD1. The J segment lost 1 base and the V segment lost 3 bases, leaving 3 bases of the junction unmatched. Germline CDR1 MGHDK, CDR2 SYGVNS. The CDR3 is made up of 15 amino acids. The CDR3 region is CASSDWGQGTDTQYF. CDR3 DNA: TGTGCCAGCAGTGATTGGGGACAGGGCACAGATACGCAGTATTTT.

CDR3 nucleotide sequence: TGTGCCAGCAGCCAACCCACAGGGACTAGCACAGATACGCAGTATTTT. It encodes CASSQPTGTSTDTQYF. The chain joins TRBV4-2 to TRBJ2-3, with D perhaps assigned TRBD1 or TRBD2 (6 bases each). The CDR3 is made up of 16 amino acids. V was shortened by 2 bases and J by 0 bases, with 12 bases between the two germline ends. Germline loops: CDR1 LGHNA, CDR2 YNFKEQ.

The chain links TRBV20-1 to TRBJ2-1; 10 bases line up with TRBD2. The CDR3 runs to 15 residues. Germline lookup yields CDR1 DFQATT and CDR2 SNEGSKA (reference sequence). After removal of 0 bases from V and 6 bases from J, the junction contained 5 bases not matched to a gene. This CDR3 is CSARDVPSGSNEQFF. DNA for the CDR3: TGCAGTGCTAGAGATGTCCCTAGCGGGAGCAATGAGCAGTTCTTC.

The rearrangement links TRBV6-2 or TRBV6-3 to TRBJ2-1, with a weak D call TRBD2 (6 bases). Germline V gene sequence: CDR1 MNHEY, CDR2 SVGEGT. V gave up 0 bases and J gave up 8 bases, with 11 bases separating them. The CDR3 extends over 14 amino acids. For the CDR3, the DNA is TGTGCCAGCAGTTACTCGGCGGGAAGGTATGAGCAGTTCTTC. It codes for CASSYSAGRYEQFF.

This chain connects TRBV18 to TRBJ1-1, with D unclear. This CDR3 contains 13 residues. Germline V lookup: CDR1 KGHSH, CDR2 LQKENI. The V gene lost 2 bases and the J gene lost 4 bases, with 8 bases spanning the gap. The DNA of the CDR3 is TGTGCCAGCTCACCAGACGCAGGCACTGAAGCTTTCTTT. This encodes CASSPDAGTEAFF.

V gene TRBV6-5 combines with J gene TRBJ1-2; TRBD1 might be the D (5 bases). Trimming pared 7 bases from V and 4 bases from J, leaving 22 bases between. The V gene's germline CDR1 is MNHEY and CDR2 SVGAGI. The CDR3 is 16 residues long. In DNA, the CDR3 is TGTGCCAGCACTTGGCAGGGTTCCGGTTACGGCTATGGCTACACCTTC. Protein product: CASTWQGSGYGYGYTF.

The chain is built from TRBV9 and TRBJ2-1; tentatively, D is TRBD1 or TRBD2 (5 bases each). Per germline, CDR1 SGDLS and CDR2 YYNGEE. Deletions cut 0 bases from V and 3 bases from J, with 19 bases between. This CDR3 comprises 18 residues. The CDR3 loop is CASSVGVGAPLIYNEQFF. CDR3 DNA sequence: TGTGCCAGCAGCGTAGGAGTCGGGGCGCCATTAATCTACAATGAGCAGTTCTTC.

This chain uses TRBV12-3 or TRBV12-4 with TRBJ2-3, with 9 bases identical to TRBD2. The CDR3 sequence is 17 residues long. After removal of 4 bases from V and 0 bases from J, the junction contained 8 bases not matched to a gene. The CDR3 DNA follows: TGTGCCAGCAGTTCCCCCCGCGGGAGGGCTAGCACAGATACGCAGTATTTT. This translates into CASSSPRGRASTDTQYF.

This clonotype was counted a single time. The chain carries TRBV29-1 and TRBJ1-5; D may be TRBD1 (5 bases). Trimming removed 8 bases from V and 0 bases from J, with 8 bases in between. The germline CDR1 and CDR2 sequences are SQVTM and ANQGSEA. This CDR3 region has 12 residues. The CDR3 sequence: CSIQGSNQPQHF. As DNA, the CDR3 is TGCAGCATTCAGGGTAGCAATCAGCCCCAGCATTTT.

The V and J genes are TRBV5-1 and TRBJ2-7; 11 bases are shared with TRBD1. The CDR3 is 15 amino acids. From germline, CDR1 is SGHRS and CDR2 YFSETQ. After removal of 0 bases from V and 7 bases from J, the junction contained 6 bases not matched to a gene. CDR3: CASSLDGQGASEQYF. The CDR3 nucleotides are TGCGCCAGCAGCTTGGATGGACAGGGGGCGAGTGAGCAGTACTTC. Full variable domain (outside the CDR3, taken from reference TRBV5-1 and TRBJ2-7): KAGVTQTPRYLIKTRGQQVTLSCSPISGHRSVSWYQQTPGQGLQFLFEYFSETQRNKGNFPGRFSGRQFSNSRSEMNVSTLELGDSALYLCASSLDGQGASEQYFGPGTRLTVT.

CDR3 residues: CSVDWTERMNTEAFF. CDR3 bases: TGCAGCGTTGACTGGACAGAGCGTATGAACACTGAAGCTTTCTTT. This rearrangement joins TRBV29-1 to TRBJ1-1; maybe TRBD1 (6 bases). The CDR3 sequence is 15 residues long. V was clipped by 3 bases and J by 0 bases, with 14 bases between them. Germline V gene sequence: CDR1 SQVTM, CDR2 ANQGSEA.

The genes are TRBV9 and TRBJ1-4; a possible D gene is TRBD1 (6 bases). V lost 3 bases and J 5 bases, leaving 14 bases between the germline ends. The CDR3 sequence is 15 residues long. Looked up from germline, CDR1 is SGDLS and CDR2 is YYNGEE. This chain's CDR3 is CASSAKQGLNEKLFF. Here the CDR3 DNA reads TGTGCCAGCAGCGCAAAACAGGGATTGAATGAAAAACTGTTTTTT. The full variable domain, its missing parts supplied by reference TRBV9 and TRBJ1-4, is DSGVTQTPKHLITATGQRVTLRCSPRSGDLSVYWYQQSLDQGLQFLIQYYNGEERAKGNILERFSAQQFPDLHSELNLSSLELGDSALYFCASSAKQGLNEKLFFGSGTQLSVL.

The V and J genes are TRBV4-1 and TRBJ2-1, with D unresolved. This CDR3 is 18 amino acids long. Germline V gives CDR1 MGHRA, CDR2 YSYEKL. The V and J ends lost 0 bases and 0 bases respectively, with 15 bases between them. CDR3 nucleotides: TGCGCCAGCAGCCAAGAGTCCCCCGTGGGTAGCTCCTACAATGAGCAGTTCTTC. Its translation: CASSQESPVGSSYNEQFF.

The genes are TRBV20-1 and TRBJ2-6, with no clear D. Germline values: CDR1 DFQATT, CDR2 SNEGSKA (reference sequence). The V end was cut by 1 base, the J end by 1 base, with 8 bases between. The CDR3 length is 15 residues. Written as DNA, the CDR3 is TGCAGTGCTAGAGTTCAACCTTCTGGGGCCAACGTCCTGACTTTC. It codes for CSARVQPSGANVLTF.

A remark on this clonotype: Sequence at one end of the junction differs from germline and may be a read error. The rearrangement joins TRBV7-2 to TRBJ1-2, with no clear D. This CDR3 is 12 amino acids long. Germline V gives CDR1 SGHTA, CDR2 FQGNSA. In nucleotides, the CDR3 is TGTGCCAGCAGCTTAGGGTCCCAACCTGTGGCCTTC. It is translated as CASSLGSQPVAF.

The V call is TRBV29-1, the J call TRBJ1-5, with TRBD1 identical over 7 bases. The CDR3 is 12 residues long. The V segment lost 7 bases and the J segment 4 bases; nucleotides outside the gene matches: 4. The V gene's germline CDR1 is SQVTM and CDR2 ANQGSEA. CDR3 nucleotides: TGCAGCGCGACAGGGCCGAATCAGCCCCAGCATTTT. As protein: CSATGPNQPQHF.

The chain carries TRBV3-1 and TRBJ2-1; TRBD2 matches at 10 bases. This CDR3 contains 16 residues. Trimming removed 5 bases from V and 9 bases from J; junction bases left unmatched: 13. The germline CDR1 and CDR2 sequences are LGHDT and YNNKEL (reference sequence). The CDR3 coding sequence is TGTGCCAGCAGCAAAGGGGGCCTAGCGGGAGAGGTTGAGCAGTTCTTC. Translation: CASSKGGLAGEVEQFF.

This sequence joins TRBV9 and TRBJ2-1; a weak D match, TRBD2 (6 bases). CDR3 size: 16 residues. Germline V CDR1 and CDR2: SGDLS, YYNGEE. Trimming cost V 4 bases and J 4 bases, with 18 bases left between them. CDR3 sequence (DNA): TGTGCCAGCAGCAAACTAGCTAGGGAAAAGTACAATGAGCAGTTCTTC. Translated, it gives CASSKLAREKYNEQFF.